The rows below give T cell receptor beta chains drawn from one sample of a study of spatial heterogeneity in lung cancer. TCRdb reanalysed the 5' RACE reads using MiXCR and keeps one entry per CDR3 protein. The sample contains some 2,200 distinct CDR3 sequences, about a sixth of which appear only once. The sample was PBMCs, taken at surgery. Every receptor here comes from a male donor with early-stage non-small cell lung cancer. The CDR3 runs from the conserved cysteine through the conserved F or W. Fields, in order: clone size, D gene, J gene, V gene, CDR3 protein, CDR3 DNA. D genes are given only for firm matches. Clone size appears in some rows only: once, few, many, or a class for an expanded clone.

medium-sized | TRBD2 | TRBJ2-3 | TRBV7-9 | CASSSTTSGYTDTQYF | TGTGCCAGCAGCTCCACCACTAGCGGCTACACAGATACGCAGTATTTT
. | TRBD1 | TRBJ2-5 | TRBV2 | CASSGDRGVETQYF | TGTGCCAGCAGTGGGGACAGAGGGGTAGAGACCCAGTACTTC
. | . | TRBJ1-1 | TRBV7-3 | CASSWDGGTEAFF | TGTGCCAGCAGCTGGGACGGAGGAACTGAAGCTTTCTTT
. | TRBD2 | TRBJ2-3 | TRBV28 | CASSPWTSGPDTQYF | TGTGCCAGCAGTCCTTGGACTAGTGGGCCAGATACGCAGTATTTT
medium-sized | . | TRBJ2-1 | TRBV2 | CASSEALGGFYNEQFF | TGTGCCAGCAGTGAGGCTCTTGGCGGGTTCTACAATGAGCAGTTCTTC
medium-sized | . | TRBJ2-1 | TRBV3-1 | CASSQDTVGVNEQFF | TGTGCCAGCAGCCAAGATACGGTGGGGGTCAATGAGCAGTTCTTC
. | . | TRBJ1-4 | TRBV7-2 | CASSLDPQGWNEKLFF | TGTGCCAGCAGCTTAGATCCCCAAGGGTGGAATGAAAAACTGTTTTTT
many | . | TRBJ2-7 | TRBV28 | CASSSQGRGWYF | TGTGCCAGCAGTTCCCAAGGCCGTGGGTGGTACTTC
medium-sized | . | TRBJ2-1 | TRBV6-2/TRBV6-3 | CASSYQSGVREQFF | TGTGCCAGCAGTTACCAATCGGGGGTAAGGGAGCAGTTCTTC
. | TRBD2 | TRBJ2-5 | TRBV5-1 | CASKGLAGAPSPETQYF | TGCGCCAGCAAGGGGCTAGCGGGGGCCCCGTCTCCAGAGACCCAGTACTTC
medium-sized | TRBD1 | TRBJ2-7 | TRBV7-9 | CASSPQGANEQYF | TGTGCCAGCTCTCCTCAGGGGGCCAACGAGCAGTACTTC
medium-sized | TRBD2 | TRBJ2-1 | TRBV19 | CASSLMPGLDWNEQFF | TGTGCCAGTAGCCTCATGCCGGGACTAGATTGGAATGAGCAGTTCTTC
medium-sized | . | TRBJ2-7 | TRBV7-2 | CASSFQYEQYF | TGTGCCAGCAGCTTTCAGTACGAGCAGTACTTC
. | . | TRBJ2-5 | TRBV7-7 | CASSLVGEETQYF | TGTGCTAGCAGCTTAGTAGGGGAAGAGACCCAGTACTTC
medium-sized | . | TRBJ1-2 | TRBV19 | CASDDYPGTPYGYTF | TGTGCCAGTGACGATTACCCCGGGACACCTTATGGCTACACCTTC
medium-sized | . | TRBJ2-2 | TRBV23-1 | CASAPLGHHPTGELFF | TGCGCCAGCGCCCCCCTGGGACACCATCCAACCGGGGAGCTGTTTTTT
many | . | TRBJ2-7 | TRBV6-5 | CASSTPGGGPTQYF | TGTGCCAGCAGTACCCCCGGTGGAGGCCCAACGCAGTACTTC
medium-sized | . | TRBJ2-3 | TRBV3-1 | CASSSGTGFTDTQYF | TGTGCCAGCAGCTCCGGGACTGGCTTCACAGATACGCAGTATTTT
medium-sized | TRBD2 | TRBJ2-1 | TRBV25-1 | CASSSPGLAGGNEQFF | TGTGCCAGCAGCTCCCCCGGACTAGCGGGAGGCAATGAGCAGTTCTTC
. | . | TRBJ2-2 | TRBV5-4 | CASSPRLAGELFF | TGTGCCAGCAGCCCCAGACTAGCCGGGGAGCTGTTTTTT
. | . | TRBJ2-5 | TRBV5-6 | CASNPGAGVETQYF | TGTGCCAGCAACCCAGGGGCGGGTGTGGAGACCCAGTACTTC
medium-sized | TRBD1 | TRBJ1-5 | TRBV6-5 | CASSPGTGDLTQPQHF | TGTGCCAGCAGTCCCGGGACAGGGGATCTAACACAGCCCCAGCATTTT
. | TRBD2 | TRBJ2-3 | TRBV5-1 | CVSSLGIGREADTQYF | TGCGTCAGCAGCTTAGGAATCGGGAGGGAGGCAGATACGCAGTATTTT
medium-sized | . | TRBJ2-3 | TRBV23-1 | CASSRRDVDTQYF | TGCGCCAGCAGCCGAAGGGACGTGGATACGCAGTATTTT
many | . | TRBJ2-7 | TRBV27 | CASSLGSVHEQYF | TGTGCCAGCAGTTTAGGGTCTGTCCACGAGCAGTACTTC
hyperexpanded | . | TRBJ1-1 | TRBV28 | CASSGQMNTEAFF | TGTGCCAGCAGTGGACAAATGAACACTGAAGCTTTCTTT
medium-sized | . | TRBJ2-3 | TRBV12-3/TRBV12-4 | CASSAPLNAASDTQYF | TGTGCCAGCAGTGCCCCCCTGAACGCGGCATCAGATACGCAGTATTTT
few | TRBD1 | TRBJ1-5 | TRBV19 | CASGIEDRANQPQHF | TGTGCCAGTGGGATCGAGGACAGGGCTAATCAGCCCCAGCATTTT
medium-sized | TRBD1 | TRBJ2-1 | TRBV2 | CASSDWDRPYNEQFF | TGTGCCAGCAGTGATTGGGACAGGCCCTACAATGAGCAGTTCTTC
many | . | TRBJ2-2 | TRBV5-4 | CASSLVDGELFF | TGTGCCAGCAGCTTGGTTGACGGGGAGCTGTTTTTT
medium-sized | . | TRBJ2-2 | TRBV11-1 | CASSHRRLGGGELFF | TGTGCCAGCTCTCACCGGAGGCTAGGTGGCGGGGAGCTGTTTTTT
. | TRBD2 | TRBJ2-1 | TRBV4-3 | CASSQSSGEPYNEQFF | TGCGCCAGCAGCCAGAGTAGCGGGGAACCCTACAATGAGCAGTTCTTC
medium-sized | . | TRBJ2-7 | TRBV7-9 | CASSLSTGEQYF | TGTGCCAGCAGCTTATCGACCGGCGAGCAGTACTTC
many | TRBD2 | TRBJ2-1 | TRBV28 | CASRPISGSSYNEQFF | TGTGCCAGCAGGCCGATTAGCGGGAGCTCCTACAATGAGCAGTTCTTC
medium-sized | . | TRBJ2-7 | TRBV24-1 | CATSDSGLRDEQYF | TGTGCCACCAGTGACTCGGGACTGCGGGACGAGCAGTACTTC